Following are 8 T cell receptor beta chains from one sample sequenced in a study of identical twins. TCRdb reanalysed the 5' RACE reads using MiXCR and keeps one entry per CDR3 protein. The table shows 1.5 million to 2 million distinct CDR3 sequences, with under 35% occurring only once. Material: cord blood. These TCRs come from a newborn girl in good health.

The chain uses TRBV12-3 or TRBV12-4 and TRBJ1-6; 7 bases fit TRBD1. The J segment lost 9 bases and the V segment lost 6 bases, leaving 2 bases of the junction unmatched. The CDR3 contains 12 residues. Here the CDR3 reads CASRGQSSPLHF. The CDR3 nucleotides read TGTGCCAGCAGGGGACAGAGTTCACCCCTCCACTTT.

This clonotype showed up many times. The chain joins TRBV6-2 or TRBV6-3 to TRBJ1-2; 7 nucleotides align to TRBD1. V shed 6 bases, J shed 4 bases, and the junction held 2 bases outside the gene matches. In germline, CDR1 is MNHEY, CDR2 SVGEGT. The CDR3 is 12 amino acids. In DNA form, the CDR3 reads TGTGCCAGCAGAGGGACAGTCTATGGCTACACCTTC. This sequence encodes CASRGTVYGYTF.

This sequence joins TRBV10-3 and TRBJ2-7; D is possibly TRBD2 (5 bases). The V gene lost 1 base and the J gene lost 7 bases, with 20 bases spanning the gap. This CDR3 comprises 16 residues. Germline V CDR1 and CDR2: ENHRY, SYGVKD. The CDR3 is CAISEFSAFTYNEQYF. In DNA, the CDR3 is TGTGCCATCAGTGAGTTTAGCGCCTTCACCTACAATGAGCAGTACTTC.

V gene TRBV20-1 combines with J gene TRBJ2-7; possible D gene TRBD1, 6 bases. Matching the DNA end better, TRBJ2-5 makes the J call doubtful. The CDR3 runs 13 residues. Germline loops: CDR1 DFQATT, CDR2 SNEGSKA (reference sequence). CDR3 in amino acids: CSARGGLRETQYF. The CDR3 DNA reads as TGCAGTGCTAGAGGGGGGCTGAGGGAGACCCAGTACTTC.

The sample holds a few counts of this clonotype. The chain recombines TRBV5-1 with TRBJ2-5; 9 bases agree with TRBD1. The CDR3 sequence is 15 residues long. The V gene's germline CDR1 is SGHRS and CDR2 YFSETQ. V gave up 0 bases and J gave up 11 bases; unmatched junction bases: 11. DNA for the CDR3: TGCGCCAGCAGCTTGGAAGGGACAGGGAACATGGAGCAGTACTTC. Its translation is CASSLEGTGNMEQYF.

This clonotype was seen more than once but under ten times. The rearrangement joins TRBV6-5 to TRBJ2-7, with 11 nucleotides matching TRBD1. The junction had 5 bases not matched to a gene; V was cut back by 2 bases and J by 2 bases. The germline V gene encodes CDR1 MNHEY and CDR2 SVGAGI. CDR3 length: 16 amino acids. CDR3: CASSYGSGQGAYEQYF. The CDR3 coding sequence is TGTGCCAGCAGTTACGGATCGGGACAGGGGGCCTACGAGCAGTACTTC.

This clonotype was counted between two and nine times. The genes are TRBV5-6 and TRBJ1-2; no clear D. The CDR3 contains 14 residues. The ends were cut back, 0 bases at V and 8 bases at J, with 14 bases in the middle. The germline V gene has CDR1 SGHDT and CDR2 YYEEEE. The CDR3 sequence: CASSLVEGTIGYTF. CDR3 coding DNA: TGTGCCAGCAGCTTGGTCGAGGGAACTATCGGCTACACCTTC.

CDR3 residues: CASSPGQIGNTEAFF. The CDR3 nucleotides are TGTGCCAGCTCCCCGGGACAGATTGGCAACACTGAAGCTTTCTTT. The chain recombines TRBV18 with TRBJ1-1; 7 positions match TRBD1. CDR1 is KGHSH, CDR2 LQKENI, per germline. V dropped 6 bases and J dropped 2; count of bases not matched to a gene: 9. The CDR3 is made up of 15 amino acids. The full variable domain, with the rest looked up from reference TRBV18 and TRBJ1-1, is NAGVMQNPRHLVRRRGQEARLRCSPMKGHSHVYWYRQLPEEGLKFMVYLQKENIIDESGMPKERFSAEFPKEGPSILRIQQVVRGDSAAYFCASSPGQIGNTEAFFGQGTRLTVV.